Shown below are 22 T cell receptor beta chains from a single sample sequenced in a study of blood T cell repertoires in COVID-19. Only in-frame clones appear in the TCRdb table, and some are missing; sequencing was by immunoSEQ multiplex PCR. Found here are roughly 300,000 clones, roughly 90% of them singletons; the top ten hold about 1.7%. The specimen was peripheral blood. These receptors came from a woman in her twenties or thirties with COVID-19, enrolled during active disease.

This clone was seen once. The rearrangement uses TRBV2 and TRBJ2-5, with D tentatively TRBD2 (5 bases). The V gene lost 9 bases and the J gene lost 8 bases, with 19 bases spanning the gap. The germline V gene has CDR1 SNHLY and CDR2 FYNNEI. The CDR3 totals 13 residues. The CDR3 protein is CASSEQIPDTQYF. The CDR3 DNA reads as TGTGCCAGTAGCGAACAGATCCCTGATACCCAGTACTTC.

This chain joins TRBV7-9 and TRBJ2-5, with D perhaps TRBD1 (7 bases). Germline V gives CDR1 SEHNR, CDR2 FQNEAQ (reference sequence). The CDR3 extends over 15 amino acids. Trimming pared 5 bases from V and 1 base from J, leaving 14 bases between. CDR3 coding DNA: TGTGCCAGCAGCCCGCGGGACAGCTTCCAAGAGACCCAGTACTTC. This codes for CASSPRDSFQETQYF.

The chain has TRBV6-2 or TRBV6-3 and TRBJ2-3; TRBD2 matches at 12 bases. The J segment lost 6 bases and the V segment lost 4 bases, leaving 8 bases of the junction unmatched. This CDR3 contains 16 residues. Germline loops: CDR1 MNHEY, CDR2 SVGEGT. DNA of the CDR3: TGTGCCAGCAGTTTATCTAGCGGGGGGGCCTGGGATACGCAGTATTTT. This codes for CASSLSSGGAWDTQYF.

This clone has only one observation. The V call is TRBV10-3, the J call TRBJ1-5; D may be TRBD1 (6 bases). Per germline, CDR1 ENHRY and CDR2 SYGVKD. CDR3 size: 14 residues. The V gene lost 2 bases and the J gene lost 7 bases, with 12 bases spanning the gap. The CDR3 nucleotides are TGTGCCATCAGTGAGCTCCGGACAGAGCAGCCCCAGCATTTT. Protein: CAISELRTEQPQHF.

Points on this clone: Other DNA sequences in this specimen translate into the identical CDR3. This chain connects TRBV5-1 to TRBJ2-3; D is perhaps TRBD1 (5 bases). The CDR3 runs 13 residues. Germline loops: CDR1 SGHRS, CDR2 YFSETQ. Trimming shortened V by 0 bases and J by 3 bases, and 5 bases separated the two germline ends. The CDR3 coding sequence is TGCGCCAGCAGCTTGGCAGGGACAGATACGCAGTATTTT. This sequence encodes CASSLAGTDTQYF.

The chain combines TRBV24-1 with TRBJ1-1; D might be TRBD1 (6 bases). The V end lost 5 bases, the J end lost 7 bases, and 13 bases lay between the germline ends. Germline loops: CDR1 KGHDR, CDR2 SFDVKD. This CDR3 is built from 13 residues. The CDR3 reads CATSAGGLGEAFF. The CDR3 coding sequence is TGTGCCACCAGTGCGGGGGGCTTGGGTGAAGCTTTCTTT.

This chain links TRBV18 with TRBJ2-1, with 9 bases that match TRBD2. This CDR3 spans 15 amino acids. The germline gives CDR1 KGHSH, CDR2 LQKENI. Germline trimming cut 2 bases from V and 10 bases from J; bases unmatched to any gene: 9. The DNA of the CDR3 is TGTGCCAGCTCACCAAATAGCGGGGGCTCTGGGGAGCAGTTCTTC. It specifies CASSPNSGGSGEQFF.

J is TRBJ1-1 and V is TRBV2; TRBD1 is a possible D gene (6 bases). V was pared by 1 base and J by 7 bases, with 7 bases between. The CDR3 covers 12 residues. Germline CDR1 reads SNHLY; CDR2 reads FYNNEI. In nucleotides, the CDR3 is TGTGCCAGCAGTGAAGAGGGGGATGAAGCTTTCTTT. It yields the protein CASSEEGDEAFF. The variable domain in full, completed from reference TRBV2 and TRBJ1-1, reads EPEVTQTPSHQVTQMGQEVILRCVPISNHLYFYWYRQILGQKVEFLVSFYNNEISEKSEIFDDQFSVERPDGSNFTLKIRSTKLEDSAMYFCASSEEGDEAFFGQGTRLTVV.

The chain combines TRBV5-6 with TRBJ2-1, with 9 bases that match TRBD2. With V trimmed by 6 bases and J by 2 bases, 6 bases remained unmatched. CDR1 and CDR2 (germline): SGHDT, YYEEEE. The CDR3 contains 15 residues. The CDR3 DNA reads TGTGCCAGCAACCCGACTAGCGGCACCTACAATGAGCAGTTCTTC. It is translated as CASNPTSGTYNEQFF.

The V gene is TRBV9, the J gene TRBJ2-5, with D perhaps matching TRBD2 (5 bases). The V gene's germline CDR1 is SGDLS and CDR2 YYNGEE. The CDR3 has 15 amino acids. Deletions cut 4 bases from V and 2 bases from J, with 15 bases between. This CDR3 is CASSPSGSAQETQYF. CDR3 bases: TGTGCCAGCAGCCCCTCTGGTAGCGCTCAAGAGACCCAGTACTTC.

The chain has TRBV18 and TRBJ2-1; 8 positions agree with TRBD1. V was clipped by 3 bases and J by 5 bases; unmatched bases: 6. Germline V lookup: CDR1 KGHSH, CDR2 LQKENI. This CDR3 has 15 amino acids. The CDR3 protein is CASSPDRVGDNEQFF. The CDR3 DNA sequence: TGTGCCAGCTCACCGGACAGGGTAGGGGACAATGAGCAGTTCTTC.

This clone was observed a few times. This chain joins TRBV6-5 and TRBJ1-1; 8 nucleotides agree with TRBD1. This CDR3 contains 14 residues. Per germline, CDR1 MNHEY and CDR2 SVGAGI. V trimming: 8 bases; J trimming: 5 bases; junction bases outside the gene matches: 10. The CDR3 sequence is CASYPTGVYTEAFF. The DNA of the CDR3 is TGTGCCAGCTACCCGACAGGGGTCTATACTGAAGCTTTCTTT.

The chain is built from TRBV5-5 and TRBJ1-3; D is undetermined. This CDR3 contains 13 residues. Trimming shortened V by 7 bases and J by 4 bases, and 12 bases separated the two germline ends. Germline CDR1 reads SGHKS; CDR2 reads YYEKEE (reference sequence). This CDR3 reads CASHRWEGNTIYF. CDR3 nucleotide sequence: TGTGCCAGCCACCGTTGGGAGGGAAACACCATATATTTT.

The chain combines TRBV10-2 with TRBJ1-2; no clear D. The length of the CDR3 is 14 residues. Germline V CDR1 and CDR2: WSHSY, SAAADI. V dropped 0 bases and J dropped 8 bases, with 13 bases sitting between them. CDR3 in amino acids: CASSESFARLGYTF. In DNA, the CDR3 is TGCGCCAGCAGTGAGTCGTTTGCCAGACTAGGCTACACCTTC.

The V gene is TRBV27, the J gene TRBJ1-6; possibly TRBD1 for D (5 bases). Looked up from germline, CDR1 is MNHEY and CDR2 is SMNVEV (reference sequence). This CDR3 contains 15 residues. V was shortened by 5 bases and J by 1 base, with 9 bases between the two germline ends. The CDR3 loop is CASSVQGSYNSPLHF. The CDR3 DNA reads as TGTGCCAGCAGTGTCCAGGGTTCCTATAATTCACCCCTCCACTTT.

The CDR3 region is CASSSGQNTEAFF. The CDR3 DNA is TGTGCCAGCAGTTCCGGACAGAACACTGAAGCTTTCTTT. The chain joins TRBV28 to TRBJ1-1; D might be TRBD1 (5 bases). V lost 4 bases, J lost 1 base, and 7 bases lay in between. The V gene's germline CDR1 is MDHEN and CDR2 SYDVKM. The CDR3 length is 13 residues.

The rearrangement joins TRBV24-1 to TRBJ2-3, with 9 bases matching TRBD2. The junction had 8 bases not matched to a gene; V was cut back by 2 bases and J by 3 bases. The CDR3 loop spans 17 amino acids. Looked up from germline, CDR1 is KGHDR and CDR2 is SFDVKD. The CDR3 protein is CATSDSSSGGLTDTQYF. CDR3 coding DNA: TGTGCCACCAGTGATTCTTCGAGCGGGGGGCTTACAGATACGCAGTATTTT.

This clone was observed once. The DNA for the CDR3 is TGCGCCAGCAGCCAAGAGGAGGGCTCTGGGACTGAAGCTTTCTTT. This sequence encodes CASSQEEGSGTEAFF. This chain links TRBV4-1 with TRBJ1-1; D not resolved. Per the germline V gene, CDR1 is MGHRA and CDR2 is YSYEKL. The CDR3 totals 15 residues. V gave up 0 bases and J gave up 5 bases, with 13 bases separating them.

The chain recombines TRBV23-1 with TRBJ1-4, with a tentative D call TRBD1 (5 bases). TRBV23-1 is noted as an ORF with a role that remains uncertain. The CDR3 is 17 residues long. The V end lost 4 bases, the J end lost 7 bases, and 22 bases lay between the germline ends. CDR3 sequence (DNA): TGCGCCAGCAGTCGCCCTTGGGAGTCACCGGGGGGTGAAAAACTGTTTTTT. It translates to CASSRPWESPGGEKLFF.

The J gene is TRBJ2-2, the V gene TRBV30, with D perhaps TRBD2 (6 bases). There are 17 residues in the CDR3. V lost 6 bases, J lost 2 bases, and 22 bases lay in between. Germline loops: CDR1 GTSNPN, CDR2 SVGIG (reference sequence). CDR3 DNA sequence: TGTGCCTGTCAACACCGGCGGAGCGGGCAAAACACCGGGGAGCTGTTTTTT. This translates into CACQHRRSGQNTGELFF.

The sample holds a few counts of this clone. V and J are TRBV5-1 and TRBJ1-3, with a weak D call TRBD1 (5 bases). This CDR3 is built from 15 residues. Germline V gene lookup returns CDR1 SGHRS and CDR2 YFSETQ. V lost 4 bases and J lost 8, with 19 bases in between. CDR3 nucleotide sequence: TGCGCCAGCAGCCCGCAGGATCCCGGAGGGGACACCATATATTTT. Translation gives CASSPQDPGGDTIYF.

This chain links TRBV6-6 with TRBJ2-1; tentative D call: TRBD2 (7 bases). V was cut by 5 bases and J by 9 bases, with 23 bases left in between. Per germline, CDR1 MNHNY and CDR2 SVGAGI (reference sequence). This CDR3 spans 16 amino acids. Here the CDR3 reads CASSTPPRGPTSEQFF. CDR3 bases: TGTGCCAGCAGTACCCCGCCGCGGGGGCCAACCAGTGAGCAGTTCTTC.